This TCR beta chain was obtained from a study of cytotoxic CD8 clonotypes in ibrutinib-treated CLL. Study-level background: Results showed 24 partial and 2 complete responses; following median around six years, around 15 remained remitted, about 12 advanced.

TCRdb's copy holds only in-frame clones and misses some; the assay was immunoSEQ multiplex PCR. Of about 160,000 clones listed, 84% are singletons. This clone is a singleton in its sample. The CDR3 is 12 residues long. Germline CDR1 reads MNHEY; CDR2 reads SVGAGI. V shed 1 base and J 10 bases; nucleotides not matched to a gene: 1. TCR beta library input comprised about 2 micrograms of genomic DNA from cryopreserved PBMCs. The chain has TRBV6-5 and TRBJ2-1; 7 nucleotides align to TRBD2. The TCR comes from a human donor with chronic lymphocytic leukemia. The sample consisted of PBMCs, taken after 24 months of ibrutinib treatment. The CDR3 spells CASSYWGGEQFF. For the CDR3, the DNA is TGTGCCAGCAGTTACTGGGGGGGGGAGCAGTTCTTC.